The sequence of this TCR beta chain was determined in a study of blood T cell repertoires in COVID-19. Study in general: COVID-19 samples, acute and convalescent, were from the United States, Italy and Spain.

This CDR3 contains 16 residues. V shed 0 bases and J shed 2 bases, with 14 bases lying between them. Germline V CDR1 and CDR2: SGHKS, YYEKEE (reference sequence). Followed over time, Seattle patients had been enrolled while infection was active. Per the original data handling: The assay estimated nucleated cells by amplifying reference gene primers. The method was immunoSEQ multiplex PCR; TCRdb's version includes in-frame clones alone and lacks a portion of them. V, J and clone size reflect that table, while D and trimming were determined from the DNA. The table records about 130,000 clones, about 93% of them present only once.

The source is a man aged 50-60 years with COVID-19, enrolled during active disease. This sequence joins TRBV5-5 and TRBJ1-2; the D is unclear. Sample: peripheral blood. CDR3 bases: TGTGCCAGCAGCTTGGCCGGCGGGCGAGCGAACTATGGCTACACCTTC. This encodes CASSLAGGRANYGYTF. The complete variable domain, with remaining parts taken from reference TRBV5-5 and TRBJ1-2, reads DAGVTQSPTHLIKTRGQQVTLRCSPISGHKSVSWYQQVLGQGPQFIFQYYEKEERGRGNFPDRFSARQFPNYSSELNVNALLLGDSALYLCASSLAGGRANYGYTFGSGTRLTVV.